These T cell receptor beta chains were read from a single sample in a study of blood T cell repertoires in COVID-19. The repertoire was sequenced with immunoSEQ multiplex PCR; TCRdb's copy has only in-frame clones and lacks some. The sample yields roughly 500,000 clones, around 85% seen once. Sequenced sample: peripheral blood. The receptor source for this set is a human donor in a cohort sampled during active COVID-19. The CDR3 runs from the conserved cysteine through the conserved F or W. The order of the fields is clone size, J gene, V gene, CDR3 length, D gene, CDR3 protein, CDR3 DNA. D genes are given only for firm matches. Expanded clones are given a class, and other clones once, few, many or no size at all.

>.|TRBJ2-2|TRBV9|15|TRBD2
CASSALAGEPGELFF
TGTGCCAGCAGCGCCTTAGCGGGAGAACCCGGGGAGCTGTTTTTT
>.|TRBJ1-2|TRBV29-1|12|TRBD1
CSVEQGAEGYTF
TGCAGCGTTGAGCAGGGGGCGGAGGGCTACACCTTC
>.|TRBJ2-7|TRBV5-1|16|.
CASSLGPTTANYEQYF
TGCGCCAGCAGCTTGGGCCCTACGACAGCTAACTACGAGCAGTACTTC
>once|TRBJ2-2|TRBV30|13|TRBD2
CAWGLAGLGELFF
TGTGCCTGGGGACTAGCGGGATTGGGGGAGCTGTTTTTT
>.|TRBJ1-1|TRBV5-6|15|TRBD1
CASSLGDRGLTEAFF
TGTGCCAGCAGCTTGGGGGACAGGGGGCTTACTGAAGCTTTCTTT
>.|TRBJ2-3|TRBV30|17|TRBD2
CAWSASGRLAGTDTQYF
TGTGCCTGGAGTGCCAGCGGGAGACTAGCGGGCACAGATACGCAGTATTTT
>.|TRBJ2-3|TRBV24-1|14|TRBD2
CATSPGLDTDTQYF
TGTGCCACCAGTCCGGGACTAGATACAGATACGCAGTATTTT
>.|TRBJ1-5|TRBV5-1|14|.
CASRPDSDNQPQHF
TGCGCCAGCAGACCCGACAGCGACAATCAGCCCCAGCATTTT
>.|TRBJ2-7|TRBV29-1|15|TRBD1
CSVLGTGDFWDEQYF
TGCAGCGTTCTAGGGACAGGGGACTTCTGGGACGAGCAGTACTTC
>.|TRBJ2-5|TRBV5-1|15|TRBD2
CASRRGLGLGETQYF
TGCGCCAGCAGGCGGGGGTTAGGTTTAGGAGAGACCCAGTACTTC
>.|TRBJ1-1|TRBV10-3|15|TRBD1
CAISGGQAKNTEAFF
TGTGCCATCAGTGGGGGACAGGCGAAGAACACTGAAGCTTTCTTT
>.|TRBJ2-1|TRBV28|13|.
CASSETAYNEQFF
TGTGCCAGCAGCGAGACTGCCTACAATGAGCAGTTCTTC
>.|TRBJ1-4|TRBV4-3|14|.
CASSQWLTNEKLFF
TGCGCCAGCAGCCAATGGCTCACGAATGAAAAACTGTTTTTT
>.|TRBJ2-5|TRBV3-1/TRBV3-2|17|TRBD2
CASSLGLAGGPGETQYF
TGTGCCAGCAGCCTGGGACTAGCGGGAGGGCCGGGAGAGACCCAGTACTTC
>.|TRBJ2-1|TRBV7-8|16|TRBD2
CASSRILAGSYNEQFF
TGTGCCAGCAGCCGTATCCTAGCGGGTTCCTACAATGAGCAGTTCTTC
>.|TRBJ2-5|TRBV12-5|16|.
CASNVRGGRTGGTQYF
TGTGCTAGTAACGTTCGTGGTGGTCGTACCGGGGGGACCCAGTACTTC